These 32 T cell receptor beta chains were all obtained from the same sample, sequenced in a study of blood T cell repertoires in COVID-19. Measured with immunoSEQ multiplex PCR; TCRdb has only the in-frame clones, and not every one. The sample has roughly 50,000 clones, about four fifths seen once. The sequenced material came from peripheral blood. Receptors originate from a woman aged 60 to 75 with acute or convalescent COVID-19.

The CDR3 DNA sequence: TGTGCCAGCAGCCCCGAGGGCCAGCACTATGGCTACACCTTC. Translated, it gives CASSPEGQHYGYTF. This rearrangement joins TRBV5-4 to TRBJ1-2; no firm D call. Trimming stripped 4 bases from V and 3 bases from J, with 13 bases between. Germline-derived CDR1 and CDR2 are SGHNT and YYREEE (reference sequence). This CDR3 is built from 14 residues. Full variable domain (outside the CDR3, taken from reference TRBV5-4 and TRBJ1-2): ETGVTQSPTHLIKTRGQQVTLRCSSQSGHNTVSWYQQALGQGPQFIFQYYREEENGRGNFPPRFSGLQFPNYSSELNVNALELDDSALYLCASSPEGQHYGYTFGSGTRLTVV.

The chain uses TRBV27 and TRBJ2-5; 7 bases line up with TRBD1. CDR1 is MNHEY, CDR2 SMNVEV, per germline (reference sequence). Trimming cost V 7 bases and J 2 bases; bases outside gene matches: 4. The CDR3 contains 13 residues. The DNA of the CDR3 is TGTGCCAGCAAAAAGACAGGGCAAGAGACCCAGTACTTC. Translation: CASKKTGQETQYF.

The genes are TRBV18 and TRBJ1-6; TRBD1 is a possible D gene (5 bases). Germline V gene data show CDR1 as KGHSH and CDR2 as LQKENI. The CDR3 length is 14 residues. V lost 4 bases to trimming and J lost 5 bases, with 9 bases between them. CDR3 sequence (DNA): TGTGCCAGCTCACTACAGGAAAATAATTCACCCCTCCACTTT. It yields the protein CASSLQENNSPLHF.

The chain carries TRBV28 and TRBJ2-3; D gene ambiguous. V was shortened by 6 bases and J by 3 bases, with 7 bases between the two germline ends. This CDR3 is 12 amino acids long. The V gene's germline CDR1 is MDHEN and CDR2 SYDVKM. CDR3 sequence reads: CASSWATDTQYF. The CDR3 DNA sequence: TGTGCCAGCAGCTGGGCAACAGATACGCAGTATTTT. The whole variable domain, remainder taken from reference TRBV28 and TRBJ2-3, is DVKVTQSSRYLVKRTGEKVFLECVQDMDHENMFWYRQDPGLGLRLIYFSYDVKMKEKGDIPEGYSVSREKKERFSLILESASTNQTSMYLCASSWATDTQYFGPGTRLTVL.

V and J are TRBV27 and TRBJ2-2; 8 bases are shared with TRBD1. CDR1 and CDR2 from the germline V gene are MNHEY and SMNVEV (reference sequence). The V and J ends lost 5 bases and 1 base, in that order; junction bases with no gene match: 9. The CDR3 totals 17 residues. The CDR3 region is CASSPGTGRMNTGELFF. The CDR3 nucleotides read TGTGCCAGCAGTCCCGGGACAGGTCGGATGAACACCGGGGAGCTGTTTTTT.

V is TRBV28 and J is TRBJ2-3; 8 bases are a match to TRBD1. Losses at the gene ends were 6 bases for V and 4 bases for J; bases not matched to a gene: 6. The CDR3 loop spans 14 amino acids. Germline V lookup: CDR1 MDHEN, CDR2 SYDVKM. CDR3 in DNA: TGTGCCAGCAGCAAACAGGGGGGAGCAGATACGCAGTATTTT. Translated: CASSKQGGADTQYF.

V usage is TRBV5-1 and J usage is TRBJ2-3; unclear D gene. Germline V gene lookup returns CDR1 SGHRS and CDR2 YFSETQ. V was pared by 4 bases and J by 1 base, with 10 bases between. The CDR3 contains 14 residues. In nucleotides, the CDR3 is TGCGCCAGCAGCCCCCAGCAGGGCACAGATACGCAGTATTTT. The encoded protein is CASSPQQGTDTQYF.

The CDR3 DNA is TGTGCCAGCAGCCTCACTCTAGAAAACACCGGGGAGCTGTTTTTT. The encoded protein is CASSLTLENTGELFF. This rearrangement joins TRBV4-2 to TRBJ2-2; D is ambiguous. V lost 4 bases and J 2 bases, leaving 11 bases between the germline ends. Germline assignment: CDR1 LGHNA and CDR2 YNFKEQ. The CDR3 extends over 15 amino acids.

The V and J genes are TRBV10-3 and TRBJ1-2; TRBD1 matches 7 bases. V trimming: 5 bases; J trimming: 6 bases; junction bases outside the gene matches: 6. This CDR3 has 13 residues. The germline V gene has CDR1 ENHRY and CDR2 SYGVKD. The CDR3 region is CAISPTGENGYTF. The CDR3 bases are TGTGCCATCAGTCCTACAGGGGAGAATGGCTACACCTTC.

This clone was counted a single time. This sequence joins TRBV7-3 and TRBJ1-1, with 12 bases lining up with TRBD1. The CDR3 is made up of 18 amino acids. Trimming took 2 bases from V and 6 from J; bases not matched to a gene: 13. Germline V gene lookup returns CDR1 SGHTA and CDR2 FQGTGA. The CDR3 sequence: CASSLLGTGGGGWSEAFF. The CDR3 DNA reads TGTGCCAGCAGCTTATTGGGGACAGGGGGCGGTGGGTGGTCTGAAGCTTTCTTT.

The rearrangement uses TRBV6-5 and TRBJ1-2, with D possibly being TRBD1 (6 bases). V was cut by 6 bases and J by 1 base, with 15 bases left in between. The CDR3 covers 15 residues. Per the germline V gene, CDR1 is MNHEY and CDR2 is SVGAGI. CDR3 loop: CASRADRSINYGYTF. CDR3 coding DNA: TGTGCCAGCAGGGCAGACAGGTCTATTAACTATGGCTACACCTTC.

The chain's CDR3 is CAWSVWESSYNEQFF. The CDR3 coding sequence is TGTGCCTGGAGTGTATGGGAGAGCTCCTACAATGAGCAGTTCTTC. The J gene is TRBJ2-1, the V gene TRBV30; TRBD2 is a possible D gene (5 bases). The germline gives CDR1 GTSNPN, CDR2 SVGIG (reference sequence). CDR3 length: 15 amino acids. Trimming cost V 0 bases and J 0 bases, with 9 bases left between them.

This clone was found once. The gene calls are TRBV6-5 and TRBJ2-6, with TRBD1 identical over 7 bases. This CDR3 has 15 amino acids. With 8 bases clipped from V and 2 bases from J, the junction kept 6 bases outside the gene matches. Germline CDR1 is MNHEY and CDR2 is SVGAGI. CDR3 residues: CASWPGGTGANVLTF. In DNA form, the CDR3 reads TGTGCCAGCTGGCCAGGGGGAACTGGGGCCAACGTCCTGACTTTC.

This chain connects TRBV2 to TRBJ1-6; 7 bases fit TRBD1. The CDR3 loop spans 13 amino acids. In germline, CDR1 is SNHLY, CDR2 FYNNEI. The V segment lost 2 bases and the J segment 10 bases; nucleotides outside the gene matches: 2. The CDR3 DNA is TGTGCCAGCAGTGAAACAGGGGACTCACCCCTCCACTTT. Its protein is CASSETGDSPLHF.

In its sample, this clone was seen once. This same CDR3 is encoded by further DNA sequences in the sample. The rearrangement uses TRBV30 and TRBJ1-5; tentatively, D is TRBD1 (5 bases). V was clipped by 0 bases and J by 4 bases, with 7 bases between them. The V gene's germline CDR1 is GTSNPN and CDR2 SVGIG (reference sequence). This CDR3 is built from 13 residues. The CDR3 DNA reads as TGTGCCTGGAGTGTCAAGGGGAATCAGCCCCAGCATTTT. It specifies CAWSVKGNQPQHF.

This clone appeared a few times. The chain combines TRBV6-2 or TRBV6-3 with TRBJ1-1; D perhaps matches TRBD1 (5 bases). Between the trimmed V and J ends, which lost 2 bases and 4 bases, there was a span of 8 bases. Germline values: CDR1 MNHEY, CDR2 SVGEGT. The length of the CDR3 is 13 residues. CDR3 region: CASSYRGSTEAFF. CDR3 coding DNA: TGTGCCAGCAGTTACCGGGGGAGCACTGAAGCTTTCTTT.

This chain connects TRBV3-1 (or the pseudogene TRBV3-2) to TRBJ2-2; the match to TRBD1 covers 9 bases. There are 17 residues in the CDR3. Germline CDR1 is LGHDT and CDR2 is YNNKEL (reference sequence). V dropped 0 bases and J dropped 3; count of bases not matched to a gene: 5. CDR3 region: CASSQDPRQGDTGELFF. CDR3 in DNA: TGTGCCAGCAGCCAAGATCCCCGACAGGGGGACACCGGGGAGCTGTTTTTT.

The sample holds one count of this clone. The V and J genes are TRBV3-1 (or the pseudogene TRBV3-2) and TRBJ1-1, with 7 bases aligning to TRBD1. The trim removed 5 bases at V and 5 bases at J, leaving 5 bases unmatched. Germline CDR1 LGHDT, CDR2 YNNKEL (reference sequence). The CDR3 covers 13 residues. CDR3 protein: CASSATGETEAFF. CDR3 sequence (DNA): TGTGCCAGCAGCGCTACAGGGGAAACTGAAGCTTTCTTT.

CDR3 sequence: CASSELLSGVHYGYTF. The CDR3 DNA reads as TGTGCCAGCAGTGAATTGCTTTCGGGGGTTCACTATGGCTACACCTTC. This rearrangement joins TRBV25-1 to TRBJ1-2; D is perhaps TRBD1 (5 bases). Trimming removed 1 base at V and 3 bases at J, with 15 bases between. Germline CDR1 is MGHDK and CDR2 is SYGVNS. This CDR3 region has 16 residues.

This rearrangement joins TRBV2 to TRBJ1-1; D gene ambiguous. In germline, CDR1 is SNHLY, CDR2 FYNNEI. CDR3 length: 15 residues. V was cut by 3 bases and J by 4 bases, with 15 bases left in between. The chain's CDR3 is CASSEKRASSTEAFF. In nucleotides, the CDR3 is TGTGCCAGCAGTGAGAAGAGGGCCTCGAGCACTGAAGCTTTCTTT.

The CDR3 spells CASSTGVRNGYTF. CDR3 bases: TGTGCCAGCAGTACAGGGGTCCGAAATGGCTACACCTTC. The rearrangement uses TRBV28 and TRBJ1-2, with 7 bases aligning to TRBD1. The V gene end was trimmed by 5 bases and the J gene end by 6 bases; junction bases not matched to a gene: 6. There are 13 residues in the CDR3. Germline V lookup: CDR1 MDHEN, CDR2 SYDVKM.

This clone was observed once. V and J are TRBV5-1 and TRBJ2-1, with 8 bases fitting TRBD1. CDR3 length equals 14 residues. CDR1 and CDR2 (germline): SGHRS, YFSETQ. V shed 4 bases, J shed 7 bases, and the junction held 7 bases outside the gene matches. Here the CDR3 DNA reads TGCGCCAGCAGCCTGCGGCAGGGGGCGAATGAGCAGTTCTTC. It encodes CASSLRQGANEQFF.

This chain uses TRBV3-1 (or the pseudogene TRBV3-2) with TRBJ2-3; possibly TRBD2 for D (7 bases). With 0 bases removed from V and 7 bases from J, the gap between germline ends came to 17 bases. CDR3 size: 16 residues. Germline CDR1 reads LGHDT; CDR2 reads YNNKEL (reference sequence). The CDR3 DNA reads TGTGCCAGCAGCCAAGATCAGGGGACTAATCTAAATACGCAGTATTTT. Residues: CASSQDQGTNLNTQYF.

The rearrangement uses TRBV5-4 and TRBJ1-4, with TRBD1 matching over 7 bases. The CDR3 totals 12 residues. V shed 3 bases and J 8 bases; nucleotides not matched to a gene: 1. CDR1 and CDR2 from the germline V gene are SGHNT and YYREEE (reference sequence). The chain's CDR3 is CASSWDSEKLFF. The CDR3, as DNA: TGTGCCAGCAGCTGGGACAGCGAAAAACTGTTTTTT. The full variable domain, completed using reference TRBV5-4 and TRBJ1-4, is ETGVTQSPTHLIKTRGQQVTLRCSSQSGHNTVSWYQQALGQGPQFIFQYYREEENGRGNFPPRFSGLQFPNYSSELNVNALELDDSALYLCASSWDSEKLFFGSGTQLSVL.

This clone was observed a single time. This chain uses TRBV6-5 with TRBJ1-1; possible D gene TRBD1, 6 bases. Germline V gene lookup returns CDR1 MNHEY and CDR2 SVGAGI. The length of the CDR3 is 16 residues. The V and J ends lost 2 bases and 4 bases respectively, with 17 bases between them. CDR3 coding DNA: TGTGCCAGCAGTTACACCTCGGCACAGGGAAGCACTGAAGCTTTCTTT. Protein sequence: CASSYTSAQGSTEAFF.

CDR3 region: CASSLGGAQETQYF. In DNA, the CDR3 is TGTGCCAGCAGTTTGGGGGGGGCCCAAGAGACCCAGTACTTC. The chain employs TRBV28 and TRBJ2-5, with D possibly TRBD2 on 7 matching bases. Trimming took 3 bases from V and 1 from J, leaving 9 bases between them. CDR1 and CDR2 from the germline V gene are MDHEN and SYDVKM. The CDR3 contains 14 residues. Combining the CDR3 with reference TRBV28 and TRBJ2-5 gives the whole variable domain DVKVTQSSRYLVKRTGEKVFLECVQDMDHENMFWYRQDPGLGLRLIYFSYDVKMKEKGDIPEGYSVSREKKERFSLILESASTNQTSMYLCASSLGGAQETQYFGPGTRLLVL.

The V call is TRBV19, the J call TRBJ1-5, with TRBD1 identical over 10 bases. CDR1 is LNHDA and CDR2 is SQIVND in the germline V gene (reference sequence). V dropped 2 bases and J dropped 4; count of bases not matched to a gene: 5. The CDR3 length is 16 residues. As DNA, the CDR3 is TGTGCCAGTAGTATATTCTGGACAGGGGGGAATCAGCCCCAGCATTTT. Its translation: CASSIFWTGGNQPQHF.

This clone showed up just a few times. The rearrangement uses TRBV30 and TRBJ1-5, with 10 bases fitting TRBD1. CDR3 length equals 17 residues. Per germline, CDR1 GTSNPN and CDR2 SVGIG (reference sequence). V was pared by 2 bases and J by 5 bases, with 12 bases of the junction left unmatched. CDR3 loop: CAWSYPRDRGLDQPQHF. In DNA form, the CDR3 reads TGTGCCTGGAGTTATCCCCGGGACAGGGGCCTCGATCAGCCCCAGCATTTT.

This chain uses TRBV4-2 with TRBJ2-1; 8 nucleotides agree with TRBD2. Unmatched junction bases numbered 3, after V lost 2 bases and J lost 0 bases. The CDR3 covers 16 residues. Germline values: CDR1 LGHNA, CDR2 YNFKEQ. CDR3 sequence reads: CASSQLTSGSYNEQFF. The CDR3 DNA reads as TGTGCCAGCAGCCAACTCACTAGCGGCTCCTACAATGAGCAGTTCTTC.

The rearrangement links TRBV5-6 to TRBJ1-5; 7 bases align to TRBD1. CDR1 SGHDT and CDR2 YYEEEE come from the germline V gene. The V segment lost 5 bases and the J segment 0 bases; nucleotides outside the gene matches: 5. This CDR3 is 15 amino acids long. The CDR3 loop reads CASRSGGNSNQPQHF. The DNA of the CDR3 is TGTGCCAGCAGGTCAGGGGGAAATAGCAATCAGCCCCAGCATTTT.

The chain is built from TRBV2 and TRBJ2-3, with TRBD2 identical over 11 bases. Trimming took 3 bases from V and 2 from J; bases not matched to a gene: 4. This CDR3 is built from 16 residues. Germline V gene sequence: CDR1 SNHLY, CDR2 FYNNEI. CDR3 coding DNA: TGTGCCAGCAGTGACCAGGGACTAGCGGTCACAGATACGCAGTATTTT. Amino acid sequence: CASSDQGLAVTDTQYF.

The chain is built from TRBV7-9 and TRBJ1-5; the D is unclear. Germline-derived CDR1 and CDR2 are SEHNR and FQNEAQ (reference sequence). V was pared by 5 bases and J by 4 bases, with 12 bases between. This CDR3 is 14 amino acids long. The CDR3 sequence is CASSPSGGNQPQHF. In nucleotides, the CDR3 is TGTGCCAGCAGCCCCTCCGGCGGGAATCAGCCCCAGCATTTT.